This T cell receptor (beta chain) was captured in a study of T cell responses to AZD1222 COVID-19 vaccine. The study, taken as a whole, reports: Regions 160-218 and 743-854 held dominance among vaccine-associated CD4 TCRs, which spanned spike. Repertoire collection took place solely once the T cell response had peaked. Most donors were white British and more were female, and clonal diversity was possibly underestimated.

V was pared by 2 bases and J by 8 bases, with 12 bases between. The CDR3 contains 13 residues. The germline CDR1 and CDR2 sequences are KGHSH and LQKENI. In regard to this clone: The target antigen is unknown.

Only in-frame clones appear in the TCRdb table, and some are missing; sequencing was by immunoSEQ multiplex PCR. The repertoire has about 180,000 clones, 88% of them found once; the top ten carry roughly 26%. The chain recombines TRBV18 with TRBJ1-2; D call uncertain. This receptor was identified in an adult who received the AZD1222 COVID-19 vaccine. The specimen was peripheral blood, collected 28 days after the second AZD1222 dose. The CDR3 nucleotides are TGTGCCAGCTCACCAGAAAGGGCGGGAGGCTACACCTTC. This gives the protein CASSPERAGGYTF. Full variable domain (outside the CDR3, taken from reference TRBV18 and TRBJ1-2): NAGVMQNPRHLVRRRGQEARLRCSPMKGHSHVYWYRQLPEEGLKFMVYLQKENIIDESGMPKERFSAEFPKEGPSILRIQQVVRGDSAAYFCASSPERAGGYTFGSGTRLTVV.